Described below is a single TCR beta chain sequence and its context. This sample is drawn from a study of blood T cell repertoires in COVID-19. V gave up 2 bases and J gave up 6 bases, with 9 bases separating them. The V gene's germline CDR1 is SGHKS and CDR2 YYEKEE (reference sequence). The CDR3 covers 13 residues. Clones were read by immunoSEQ multiplex PCR, and TCRdb kept only the in-frame ones, dropping some. The sample lists some 180,000 clones; around 84% were seen once. The receptor comes from a woman at least 80 years old with COVID-19, enrolled during active disease. Sequences were obtained from peripheral blood. The gene calls are TRBV5-5 and TRBJ2-1, with a weak D call TRBD1 (6 bases). As DNA, the CDR3 is TGTGCCAGCAGCTTTCAGACAGGCAATGAGCAGTTCTTC. Its translation: CASSFQTGNEQFF.